The 23 T cell receptor beta chains reported below all come from one sample, sequenced in a study of T cell clonotyping in hematopoietic cell transplantation. Time point described: recipient sample about 28 days before transplant, after cytoreduction. Assay used: immunoSEQ multiplex PCR; TCRdb lists only in-frame clones, some missing. Of around 37,000 clones in the sample, about 85% were seen once. The material sequenced was peripheral blood mononuclear cells, taken before stem cell transplant. The receptors derive from a man in his sixties with acute myeloid leukemia. Some clones in this sample may be carry-over from other donors' samples.

The chain combines TRBV5-4 with TRBJ1-3, with a weak D call TRBD1 (5 bases). The CDR3 length is 17 residues. CDR1 is SGHNT and CDR2 is YYREEE in the germline V gene (reference sequence). Trimming took 6 bases from V and 2 from J, leaving 21 bases between them. CDR3 nucleotides: TGTGCCAGCACACCGGGACGCCAAAAAGGGCCTGGAAACACCATATATTTT. Its translation: CASTPGRQKGPGNTIYF.

This sequence joins TRBV28 and TRBJ1-2; D gene unclear. V lost 6 bases, J lost 8 bases, and 10 bases lay in between. This CDR3 has 11 amino acids. CDR1 and CDR2 (germline): MDHEN, SYDVKM. The chain's CDR3 is CASRTQRGYTF. In DNA form, the CDR3 reads TGTGCCAGCAGAACCCAAAGGGGCTACACCTTC.

The chain uses TRBV6-1 and TRBJ1-6; 12 bases match TRBD1. Germline CDR1 reads MNHNS; CDR2 reads SASEGT. The V segment lost 3 bases and the J segment 10 bases; nucleotides outside the gene matches: 7. The CDR3 covers 16 residues. CDR3 protein: CASSESGTGGDSPLHF. The CDR3 DNA is TGTGCCAGCAGTGAGTCGGGGACAGGGGGCGACTCACCCCTCCACTTT.

V and J are TRBV5-4 and TRBJ1-2; 7 nucleotides line up with TRBD1. Germline V lookup: CDR1 SGHNT, CDR2 YYREEE (reference sequence). Unmatched junction bases numbered 4, after V lost 0 bases and J lost 2 bases. This CDR3 region has 15 residues. CDR3 nucleotide sequence: TGTGCCAGCAGCTTGGGGGCGACAGGGAACTATGGCTACACCTTC. Residues: CASSLGATGNYGYTF.

This rearrangement joins TRBV27 to TRBJ1-3, with D possibly matching TRBD1 (6 bases). The CDR3 has 15 amino acids. Between the trimmed V and J ends, which lost 7 bases and 4 bases, there was a span of 17 bases. Germline V gives CDR1 MNHEY, CDR2 SMNVEV (reference sequence). The CDR3 DNA is TGTGCCAGCAAACAAACAGGGTTGCTCGGAAACACCATATATTTT. It encodes CASKQTGLLGNTIYF.

V gene TRBV11-3 combines with J gene TRBJ1-1; 7 bases match TRBD1. The germline V gene has CDR1 SGHNT and CDR2 YENEEA. Trimming cost V 5 bases and J 4 bases; bases outside gene matches: 7. The CDR3 spans 14 residues. The CDR3 is CASSQTGSVTEAFF. In DNA form, the CDR3 reads TGTGCCAGCAGCCAGACAGGGTCCGTCACTGAAGCTTTCTTT.

On this clone itself: One end of the junction is discordant with germline, which a read error may explain. The chain links TRBV7-2 to TRBJ2-1; D gene uncertain. Germline loops: CDR1 SGHTA, CDR2 FQGNSA. This CDR3 has 12 amino acids. CDR3 residues: CAGSRPYNEQFF. The CDR3, as DNA: TGTGCCGGCAGCCGACCCTACAATGAGCAGTTCTTC.

The chain links TRBV28 to TRBJ2-7; 11 positions agree with TRBD1. Trimming took 8 bases from V and 12 from J; bases not matched to a gene: 15. The germline V gene encodes CDR1 MDHEN and CDR2 SYDVKM. The length of the CDR3 is 14 residues. CDR3 in amino acids: CASRTPGQGERRYF. CDR3 nucleotides: TGTGCCAGCCGAACTCCGGGACAGGGGGAGAGGAGGTACTTC.

The gene calls are TRBV27 and TRBJ1-6, with D possibly being TRBD1 (5 bases). Germline-derived CDR1 and CDR2 are MNHEY and SMNVEV (reference sequence). Trimming took off 0 bases at V and 12 bases at J, with 12 bases between the two ends. The CDR3 has 14 amino acids. The CDR3 reads CASSLSLFGGPLHF. Here the CDR3 DNA reads TGTGCCAGCAGTTTATCCTTGTTCGGGGGACCCCTCCACTTT.

This chain's CDR3 is CASSSYGQGEAFF. DNA for the CDR3: TGTGCCAGCAGCTCATACGGGCAAGGTGAAGCTTTCTTT. The gene calls are TRBV7-9 and TRBJ1-1, with D unresolved. Germline V CDR1 and CDR2: SEHNR, FQNEAQ (reference sequence). The CDR3 totals 13 residues. Between the trimmed V and J ends, which lost 4 bases and 7 bases, there was a span of 13 bases.

A few counts support this clone. The CDR3 DNA follows: TGTGCCAGCAGCTTAGTCCCGAGTAGCGGGGAGCTGTTTTTT. Translated, it gives CASSLVPSSGELFF. This rearrangement joins TRBV7-6 to TRBJ2-2, with D uncertain. This CDR3 region has 14 residues. Germline CDR1 and CDR2: SGHVS and FNYEAQ. V was pared by 1 base and J by 7 bases, with 10 bases between. The variable domain in full, completed from reference TRBV7-6 and TRBJ2-2, reads GAGVSQSPRYKVTKRGQDVALRCDPISGHVSLYWYRQALGQGPEFLTYFNYEAQQDKSGLPNDRFSAERPEGSISTLTIQRTEQRDSAMYRCASSLVPSSGELFFGEGSRLTVL.

This chain joins TRBV11-3 and TRBJ2-7, with TRBD1 matching over 10 bases. In germline, CDR1 is SGHNT, CDR2 YENEEA. This CDR3 spans 16 amino acids. V gave up 0 bases and J gave up 3 bases; unmatched junction bases: 5. The CDR3 DNA follows: TGTGCCAGCAGCTTAGATTGGACAGGGGGAGACTACGAGCAGTACTTC. Amino acids: CASSLDWTGGDYEQYF.

In DNA, the CDR3 is TGTGCCAGTAGTTTCGGACTGACAAACACTGAAGCTTTCTTT. Translated: CASSFGLTNTEAFF. The rearrangement links TRBV19 to TRBJ1-1; D is ambiguous. Per the germline V gene, CDR1 is LNHDA and CDR2 is SQIVND (reference sequence). The V gene lost 5 bases and the J gene lost 2 bases, with 12 bases spanning the gap. The CDR3 contains 14 residues.

The CDR3 bases are TGTGCCAGCAGCTTAAGGGCGTCAGAGACAGTGAACACTGAAGCTTTCTTT. Amino acids: CASSLRASETVNTEAFF. The V call is TRBV7-3, the J call TRBJ1-1, with D maybe TRBD1 (5 bases). Per the germline V gene, CDR1 is SGHTA and CDR2 is FQGTGA. The germline V and J ends were trimmed by 1 base and 0 bases, with 15 bases remaining between them. CDR3 size: 17 residues.

The chain carries TRBV2 and TRBJ1-5, with 8 bases fitting TRBD1. Looked up from germline, CDR1 is SNHLY and CDR2 is FYNNEI. The J segment lost 0 bases and the V segment lost 6 bases, leaving 7 bases of the junction unmatched. The CDR3 covers 16 residues. The CDR3 region is CASSVWDRNSNQPQHF. The CDR3 coding sequence is TGTGCCAGCAGCGTATGGGACAGGAATAGCAATCAGCCCCAGCATTTT.

The chain employs TRBV14 and TRBJ2-7, with 8 nucleotides matching TRBD1. The CDR3 totals 17 residues. The V gene end was trimmed by 0 bases and the J gene end by 6 bases; junction bases not matched to a gene: 13. Germline CDR1 SGHDN, CDR2 FVKESK. The CDR3 DNA follows: TGTGCCAGCAGCCAAGATGTCCTTGGGACAGGTGAGCTCGAGCAGTACTTC. Its protein product is CASSQDVLGTGELEQYF.

The chain links TRBV14 to TRBJ2-3; 7 bases align to TRBD1. Germline CDR1 reads SGHDN; CDR2 reads FVKESK. The CDR3 extends over 17 amino acids. V was pared by 3 bases and J by 5 bases, with 14 bases of the junction left unmatched. CDR3 protein: CASSHLNRAQGVDTQYF. DNA for the CDR3: TGTGCCAGCAGCCACCTAAACAGGGCCCAGGGGGTAGATACGCAGTATTTT.

The sample holds a few counts of this clone. The junction shows a germline mismatch at one end, possibly a read error. The chain employs TRBV2 and TRBJ1-2; D gene uncertain. The CDR3 has 11 amino acids. Germline V gene data show CDR1 as SNHLY and CDR2 as FYNNEI. The CDR3 DNA is TGTGCCAGCAGTGTTTGGGCCGCCTTCTTCTTC. It specifies CASSVWAAFFF. The whole variable domain, remainder taken from reference TRBV2 and TRBJ1-2, is EPEVTQTPSHQVTQMGQEVILRCVPISNHLYFYWYRQILGQKVEFLVSFYNNEISEKSEIFDDQFSVERPDGSNFTLKIRSTKLEDSAMYFCASSVWAAFFFGSGTRLTVV.

The rearrangement joins TRBV27 to TRBJ1-4, with D uncertain. This CDR3 spans 15 amino acids. V was trimmed by 2 bases and J by 2 bases, leaving 9 bases between them. Germline V CDR1 and CDR2: MNHEY, SMNVEV (reference sequence). CDR3 bases: TGTGCCAGCAGTTTAGCGGGAGTCACTAATGAAAAACTGTTTTTT. It codes for CASSLAGVTNEKLFF.

This clone has only a few counts. This sequence joins TRBV18 and TRBJ1-3, with a possible D match to TRBD1 (5 bases). The V end lost 0 bases, the J end lost 2 bases, and 14 bases lay between the germline ends. Germline CDR1 KGHSH, CDR2 LQKENI. CDR3 length: 17 amino acids. The CDR3 nucleotides are TGTGCCAGCTCACCACCTCGATCAGGGTACGCTGGAAACACCATATATTTT. Amino acid sequence: CASSPPRSGYAGNTIYF.

The chain recombines TRBV30 with TRBJ1-5; D may be TRBD1 (5 bases). Germline CDR1 is GTSNPN and CDR2 is SVGIG (reference sequence). CDR3 length: 14 residues. Deletions cut 1 base from V and 4 bases from J, with 11 bases between. The CDR3 here is CAWSGQGGNQPQHF. In nucleotides, the CDR3 is TGTGCCTGGAGTGGGCAGGGCGGTAATCAGCCCCAGCATTTT.

The rearrangement links TRBV11-2 to TRBJ2-2; the D gene could be TRBD1 or TRBD2 (5 bases each). The CDR3 is 13 residues long. The V gene's germline CDR1 is SGHAT and CDR2 FQNNGV. Trimming left V 6 bases short and J 2 bases short, with 7 bases between. CDR3: CASSWDNTGELFF. DNA of the CDR3: TGTGCCAGCAGTTGGGACAACACCGGGGAGCTGTTTTTT.

This rearrangement joins TRBV20-1 to TRBJ2-7; D possibly uses TRBD1 or TRBD2 (5 bases each). Germline CDR1 reads DFQATT; CDR2 reads SNEGSKA (reference sequence). V lost 5 bases and J lost 3, with 8 bases in between. The length of the CDR3 is 11 residues. CDR3 sequence: CSAGDGYEQYF. The DNA of the CDR3 is TGCAGTGCTGGGGACGGCTACGAGCAGTACTTC.